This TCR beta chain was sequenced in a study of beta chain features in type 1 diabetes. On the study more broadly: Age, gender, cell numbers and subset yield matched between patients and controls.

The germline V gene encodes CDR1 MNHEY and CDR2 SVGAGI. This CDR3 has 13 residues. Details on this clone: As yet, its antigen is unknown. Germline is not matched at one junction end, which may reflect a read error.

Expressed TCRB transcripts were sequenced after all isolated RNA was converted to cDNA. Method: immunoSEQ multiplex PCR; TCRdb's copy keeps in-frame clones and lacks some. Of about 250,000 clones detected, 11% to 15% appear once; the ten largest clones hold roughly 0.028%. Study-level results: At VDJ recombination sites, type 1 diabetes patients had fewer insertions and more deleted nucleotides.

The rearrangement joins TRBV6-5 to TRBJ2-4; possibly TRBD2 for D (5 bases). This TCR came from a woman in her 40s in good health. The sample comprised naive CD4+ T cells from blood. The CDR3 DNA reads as TGTGCCATCAGTGCGAACCAGAGGGCCATTCAGTACTTC. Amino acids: CAISANQRAIQYF.